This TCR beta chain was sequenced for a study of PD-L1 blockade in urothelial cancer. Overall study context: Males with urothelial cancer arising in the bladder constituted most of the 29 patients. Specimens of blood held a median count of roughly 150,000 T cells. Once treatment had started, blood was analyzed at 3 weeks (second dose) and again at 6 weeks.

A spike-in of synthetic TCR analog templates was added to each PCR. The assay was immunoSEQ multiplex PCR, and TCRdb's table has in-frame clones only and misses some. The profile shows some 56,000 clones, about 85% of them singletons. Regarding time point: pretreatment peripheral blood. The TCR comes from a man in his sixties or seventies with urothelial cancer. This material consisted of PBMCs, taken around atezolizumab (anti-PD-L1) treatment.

The CDR3 sequence is CASSLVRTGFFKTEAFF. The CDR3 DNA reads TGCGCCAGCAGCTTGGTGCGCACAGGATTTTTTAAGACTGAAGCTTTCTTT. V and J are TRBV5-1 and TRBJ1-1; perhaps TRBD1 as D (5 bases). V lost 0 bases to trimming and J lost 5 bases, with 20 bases between them. This CDR3 comprises 17 residues. Looked up from germline, CDR1 is SGHRS and CDR2 is YFSETQ.